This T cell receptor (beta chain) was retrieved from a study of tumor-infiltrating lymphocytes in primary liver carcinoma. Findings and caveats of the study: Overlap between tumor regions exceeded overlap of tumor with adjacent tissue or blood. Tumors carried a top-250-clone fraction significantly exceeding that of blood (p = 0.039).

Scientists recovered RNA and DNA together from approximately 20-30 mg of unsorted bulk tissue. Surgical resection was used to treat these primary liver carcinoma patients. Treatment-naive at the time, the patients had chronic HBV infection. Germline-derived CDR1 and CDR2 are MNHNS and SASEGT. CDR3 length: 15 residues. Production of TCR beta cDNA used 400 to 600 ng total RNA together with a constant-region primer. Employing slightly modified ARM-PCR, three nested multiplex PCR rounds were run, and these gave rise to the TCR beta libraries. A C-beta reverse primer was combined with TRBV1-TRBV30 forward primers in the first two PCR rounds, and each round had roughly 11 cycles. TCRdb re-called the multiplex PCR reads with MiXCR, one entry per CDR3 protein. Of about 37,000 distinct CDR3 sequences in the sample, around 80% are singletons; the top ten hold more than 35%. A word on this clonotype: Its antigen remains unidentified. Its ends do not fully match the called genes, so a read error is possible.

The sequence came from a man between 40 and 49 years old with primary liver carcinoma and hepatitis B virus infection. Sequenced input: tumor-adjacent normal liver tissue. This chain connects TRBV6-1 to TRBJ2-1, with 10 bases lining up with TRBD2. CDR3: CASSEEAGGYNERFF. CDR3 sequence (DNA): TGTGCCAGTAGTGAAGAAGCGGGAGGGTACAATGAGCGGTTCTTC.